This T cell receptor beta chain was sequenced in a study of spatial heterogeneity in lung cancer. Study-level information: For the average unique TCR and UMI combination, more than 9.5 occurrences appeared in raw reads.

Between the trimmed V and J ends, which lost 1 base and 12 bases, there was a span of 19 bases. CDR3 size: 15 residues. CDR1 and CDR2 (germline): SGHTA, FQGNSA. TCRdb reprocessed the 5' RACE reads with MiXCR, giving one entry per CDR3 protein. The sample lists 20,000 to 25,000 distinct CDR3 sequences, over 5.5% occurring once. This clonotype was seen more than once but under ten times. Time point noted: sample taken at primary tumor resection. Samples were donated by 72 untreated early-stage non-small cell lung cancer patients. Extraction of whole RNA from tumor, nontumor lung or frozen PBMC preceded unsorted sequencing.

The chain couples TRBV7-2 to TRBJ2-1, with a tentative D call TRBD2 (6 bases). The starting material was PBMCs, obtained at surgery. This clonotype originated in a male donor with early-stage non-small cell lung cancer. In DNA, the CDR3 is TGTGCCAGCAGCTTAGTCCGCCGGGACTCCCTTGGGCAGTTCTTC. It codes for CASSLVRRDSLGQFF.